Below, 5 T cell receptor beta chains from the same sample are listed, as sequenced in a study of T cell clonality in common variable immunodeficiency (dated by TCRdb to the mid-2010s). Libraries were constructed by the immunoSEQ multiplex PCR assay. Not all clones reach the TCRdb copy of this immuneACCESS table, which keeps in-frame sequences only. Checked studies attribute under half of the gap to unresolved V genes and leave the rest unexplained. This sample has some 52,000 clones in the table, none counted a single time. Roughly 3.4% of the sample goes to the ten largest clones. Source material: peripheral blood mononuclear cells. These receptors came from a person between 18 and 69 years old in good health.

This clone occurred many times. Read sequence stops 3 residues before the CDR3 end, and the germline J gene provides the missing end. The J gene is TRBJ2-3, the V gene TRBV20-1; 10 nucleotides match TRBD2. With 0 bases clipped from V and 6 bases from J, the junction kept 6 bases outside the gene matches. This CDR3 comprises 15 residues. Germline loops: CDR1 DFQATT, CDR2 SNEGSKA (reference sequence). CDR3 protein: CSAREGIAGGDTQYF. The part of the CDR3 DNA that was read is TGCAGTGCTAGAGAAGGGATAGCGGGGGGTGATACG.

This clone was observed at least ten times. The DNA ends 3 residues before the CDR3 does, and the rest of the CDR3 is filled in from the germline J gene. The rearrangement links TRBV5-1 to TRBJ2-7, with TRBD1 matching over 8 bases. CDR1 SGHRS and CDR2 YFSETQ come from the germline V gene. V was pared by 4 bases and J by 2 bases, with 5 bases of the junction left unmatched. The CDR3 totals 14 residues. The CDR3 here is CASSTRQGPYEQYF. The sequenced CDR3 bases are TGCGCCAGCAGCACTAGACAGGGGCCCTACGAG.

This clone was observed at least ten times. The read ends 3 residues before the CDR3 terminus; that terminus is restored from the germline J gene. This rearrangement joins TRBV5-4 to TRBJ2-5, with a tentative D call TRBD2 (6 bases). V lost 0 bases and J lost 3, with 9 bases in between. Germline-derived CDR1 and CDR2 are SGHNT and YYREEE (reference sequence). This CDR3 region has 14 residues. The CDR3 loop reads CASSLAGTEETQYF. Partial CDR3 DNA: TGTGCCAGCAGCTTGGCTGGGACTGAAGAGACC.

This clone was counted ten times or more. The DNA ends 3 residues before the CDR3 does, and the rest of the CDR3 is filled in from the germline J gene. The chain uses TRBV12-3 or TRBV12-4 and TRBJ2-7; 12 bases map to TRBD2. This CDR3 is 16 amino acids long. With V trimmed by 4 bases and J by 1 base, 5 bases remained unmatched. The sequenced part of the CDR3 DNA is TGTGCCAGCAGTTCGCATGGGACTAGCGGGTCCTACGAG. Its translation is CASSSHGTSGSYE. The entire CDR3 sequence reads CASSSHGTSGSYEQYF.

This clone was recorded at least ten times. The CDR3 end falls 3 residues outside the read, so it is completed with the germline J gene. The V gene is TRBV6-1, the J gene TRBJ1-5, with D uncertain. V lost 3 bases, J lost 6 bases, and 15 bases lay in between. Germline V CDR1 and CDR2: MNHNS, SASEGT. The CDR3 is 15 amino acids. The CDR3 loop reads CASSDLPLSGQPQHF. Partial CDR3 DNA: TGTGCCAGCAGTGATCTTCCATTGAGCGGTCAGCCC.